This T cell receptor (beta chain) was captured in a study of shared clonotypes between healthy human individuals. Study observations and caveats: Clonotype sharing among donors was expected to depend on sequencing depth.

In the authors' workflow: Quality scores were absent from the junction-only immunoSEQ sequences, so filtering differed. The data were produced by immunoSEQ multiplex PCR, yet TCRdb's version contains in-frame clones alone and is incomplete. Clone size and V and J calls were adopted from that table, with D and trimming inferred from the DNA. The data show about 490,000 clones, with about 79% seen just once and around 13% held by the top ten. Comments on this clone: Its antigen is not known.

Germline assignment: CDR1 SQVTM and CDR2 ANQGSEA. CDR3 length: 13 residues. V dropped 3 bases and J dropped 1 base, with 9 bases sitting between them. The sequence derives from a woman in her thirties or forties in good health. Some clones in this sample may be carry-over from other donors' samples. The chain joins TRBV29-1 to TRBJ1-1, with D unresolved. Sequenced sample: PBMCs. CDR3 bases: TGCAGCGTTGAGGTTACAGAGAACACTGAAGCTTTCTTT. Translating gives CSVEVTENTEAFF.